Listed below are T cell receptor beta chains from one sample, sequenced in a study of shared clonotypes between healthy human individuals. The data were produced by immunoSEQ multiplex PCR, yet TCRdb's version contains in-frame clones alone and is incomplete. The table includes roughly 650,000 clones, 96% detected once. The sample comprised naive CD8+ T cells sorted from blood. These receptors were collected from a woman between 25 and 40 years old in good health. Each CDR3 is given with its conserved first and last residue.

v_gene	j_gene	CDR3aa
TRBV7-9	NA	CASSFWDPYEQYF
TRBV11-2	TRBJ2-3	CASRPGPYTDTQYF
TRBV18	TRBJ2-7	CASSPPRVGTGTDEQYF
TRBV5-1	TRBJ2-7	CASSPILSYEQYF
TRBV11-2	TRBJ2-3	CASSLLLAASTDTQYF
TRBV28	TRBJ2-3	CASSLEGPRQYF
TRBV28	TRBJ1-6	CASSFSWMSSPLHF
TRBV27	TRBJ2-7	CASKGGARAYEQYF
TRBV29-1	TRBJ2-1	CSVVAAYNEQFF
TRBV6-1	TRBJ2-1	CASGAGTGSYNEQFF
TRBV10-1	TRBJ1-1	CASSEQGEDTEAFF
TRBV2	TRBJ2-3	CASSEELWREGMNTQYF
TRBV9	TRBJ1-4	CASSGSQGSGEKLFF
TRBV6-1	TRBJ2-1	CASRGTYNEQFF
TRBV27	TRBJ2-3	CASSFLPSTDTQYF
TRBV9	TRBJ1-4	CASSVRTGINEKLFF
TRBV5-8	TRBJ1-2	CASSLVRGPHGYTF
TRBV9	TRBJ1-3	CASSATGGSGNTIYF
TRBV30	TRBJ2-1	CAWRVGLAGADEQFF
TRBV6-1	TRBJ1-2	CASSDPPGSPNYGYTF
TRBV28	TRBJ2-5	CASRPDRAQETQYF
TRBV15	TRBJ1-1	CATSTRQGMNTEAFF
TRBV9	TRBJ1-2	CASSVGGDLYGYTF
TRBV7-8	TRBJ2-7	CASSKNRVASGPRRLAEQYF
TRBV5-1	TRBJ2-3	CASSLRWASGRGDTQYF
TRBV7-9	TRBJ2-1	CASSTQTGAANEQFF
TRBV7-9	TRBJ2-2	CASSSSVTGNIWTGELFF
TRBV6-1	TRBJ2-1	CASSETEGGYNEQFF
TRBV9	TRBJ2-7	CASSPWLRDEQYF
TRBV19	TRBJ1-2	CASRGGEGYTF
TRBV19	TRBJ2-7	CASSLWDRENEQYF
TRBV6-5	TRBJ2-3	CASSYRDTDTQYF
TRBV9	TRBJ2-1	CASSDRTSHNEQFF
TRBV7-9	TRBJ2-7	CASSLEARRGEQYF
TRBV4-2	TRBJ2-7	CASSQDGHAWSYEQYF
TRBV5-5	TRBJ1-5	CASSLGAGNQPQHF
TRBV11-1	TRBJ1-2	CASSEPGGTDGYTF
TRBV29-1	TRBJ2-7	CSVEGIGTYEQYF
TRBV6-6	TRBJ2-7	CASSSHGVPSYEQYF
TRBV6-5	TRBJ2-1	CASSYVTLAGAGEQFF
TRBV2	TRBJ1-6	CASRPGNSPLHF
TRBV6-6	TRBJ2-7	CASRRTSTWLYEQYF
TRBV27	TRBJ2-2	CASSSSGNTGELFF